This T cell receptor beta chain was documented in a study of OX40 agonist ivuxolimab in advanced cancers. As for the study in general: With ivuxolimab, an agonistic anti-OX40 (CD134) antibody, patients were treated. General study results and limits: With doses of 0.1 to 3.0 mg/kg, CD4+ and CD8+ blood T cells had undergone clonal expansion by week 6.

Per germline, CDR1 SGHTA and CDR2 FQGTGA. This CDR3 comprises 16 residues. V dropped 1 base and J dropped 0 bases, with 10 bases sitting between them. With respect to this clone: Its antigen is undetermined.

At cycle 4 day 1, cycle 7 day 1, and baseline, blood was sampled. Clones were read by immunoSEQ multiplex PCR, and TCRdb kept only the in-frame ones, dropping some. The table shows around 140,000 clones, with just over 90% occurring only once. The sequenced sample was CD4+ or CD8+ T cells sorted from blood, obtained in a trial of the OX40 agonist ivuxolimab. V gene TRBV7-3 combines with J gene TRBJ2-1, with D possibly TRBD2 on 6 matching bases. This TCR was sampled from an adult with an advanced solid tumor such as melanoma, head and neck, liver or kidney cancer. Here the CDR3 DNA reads TGTGCCAGCAGCTTAAGTGGTAGCGGCTCCTACAATGAGCAGTTCTTC. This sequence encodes CASSLSGSGSYNEQFF.